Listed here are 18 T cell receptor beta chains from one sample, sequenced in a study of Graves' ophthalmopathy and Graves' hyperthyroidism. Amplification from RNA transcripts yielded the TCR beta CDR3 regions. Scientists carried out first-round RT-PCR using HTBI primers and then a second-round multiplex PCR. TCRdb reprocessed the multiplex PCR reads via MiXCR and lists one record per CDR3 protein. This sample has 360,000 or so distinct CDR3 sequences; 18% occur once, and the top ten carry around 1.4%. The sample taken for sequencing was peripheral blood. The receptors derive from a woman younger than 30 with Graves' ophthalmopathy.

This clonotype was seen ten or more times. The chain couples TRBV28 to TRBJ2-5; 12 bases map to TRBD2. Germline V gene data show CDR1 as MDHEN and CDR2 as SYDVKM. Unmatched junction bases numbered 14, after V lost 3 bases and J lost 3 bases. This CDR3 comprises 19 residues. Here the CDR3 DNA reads TGTGCCAGCAGTTTTAGAGCACCGGGACTAGCGGGCGGGGAAGAGACCCAGTACTTC. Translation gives CASSFRAPGLAGGEETQYF.

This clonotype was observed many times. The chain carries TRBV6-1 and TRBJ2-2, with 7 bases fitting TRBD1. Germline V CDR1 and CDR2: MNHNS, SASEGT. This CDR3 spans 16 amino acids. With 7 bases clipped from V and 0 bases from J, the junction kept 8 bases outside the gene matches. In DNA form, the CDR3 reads TGTGCCAGCAAGGTACAGGGGACGTCGAACACCGGGGAGCTGTTTTTT. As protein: CASKVQGTSNTGELFF.

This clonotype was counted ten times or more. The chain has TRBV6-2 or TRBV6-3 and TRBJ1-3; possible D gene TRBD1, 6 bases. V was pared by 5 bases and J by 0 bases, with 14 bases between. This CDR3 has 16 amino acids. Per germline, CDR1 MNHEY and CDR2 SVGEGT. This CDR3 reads CASSPPTGFSGNTIYF. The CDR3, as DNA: TGTGCCAGCAGTCCGCCGACAGGATTCTCTGGAAACACCATATATTTT.

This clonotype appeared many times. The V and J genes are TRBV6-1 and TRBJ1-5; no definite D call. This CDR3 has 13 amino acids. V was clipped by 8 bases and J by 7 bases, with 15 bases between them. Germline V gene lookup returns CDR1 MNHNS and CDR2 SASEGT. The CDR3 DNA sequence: TGTGCCAGCTCAGGAGGTGGGATACAGCCCCAGCATTTT. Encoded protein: CASSGGGIQPQHF.

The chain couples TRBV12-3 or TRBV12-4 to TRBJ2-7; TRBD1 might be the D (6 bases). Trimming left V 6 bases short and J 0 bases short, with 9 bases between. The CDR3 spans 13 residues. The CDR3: CASRQDSSYEQYF. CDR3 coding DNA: TGTGCCAGCAGGCAGGACAGCTCCTACGAGCAGTACTTC.

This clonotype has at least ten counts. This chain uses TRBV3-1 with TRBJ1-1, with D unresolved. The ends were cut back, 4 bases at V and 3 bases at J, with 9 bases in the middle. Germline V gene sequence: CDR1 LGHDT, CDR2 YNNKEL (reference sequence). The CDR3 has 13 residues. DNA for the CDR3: TGTGCCAGCAGCCTCTCCAAGGACACTGAAGCTTTCTTT. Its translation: CASSLSKDTEAFF. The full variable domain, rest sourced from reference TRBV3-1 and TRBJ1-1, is DTAVSQTPKYLVTQMGNDKSIKCEQNLGHDTMYWYKQDSKKFLKIMFSYNNKELIINETVPNRFSPKSPDKAHLNLHINSLELGDSAVYFCASSLSKDTEAFFGQGTRLTVV.

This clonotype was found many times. CDR3: CASSLDPINYGYTF. The CDR3 DNA reads TGTGCCAGCAGCTTAGACCCGATTAACTATGGCTACACCTTC. This sequence joins TRBV7-2 and TRBJ1-2; D not resolved. V was shortened by 1 base and J by 1 base, with 7 bases between the two germline ends. Germline assignment: CDR1 SGHTA and CDR2 FQGNSA. The CDR3 covers 14 residues.

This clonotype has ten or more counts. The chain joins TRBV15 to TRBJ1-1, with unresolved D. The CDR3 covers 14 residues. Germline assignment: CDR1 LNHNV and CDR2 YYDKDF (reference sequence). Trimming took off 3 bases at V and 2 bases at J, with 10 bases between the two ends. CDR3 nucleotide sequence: TGTGCCACCAGCAGCCCCGACCCAAACACTGAAGCTTTCTTT. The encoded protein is CATSSPDPNTEAFF.

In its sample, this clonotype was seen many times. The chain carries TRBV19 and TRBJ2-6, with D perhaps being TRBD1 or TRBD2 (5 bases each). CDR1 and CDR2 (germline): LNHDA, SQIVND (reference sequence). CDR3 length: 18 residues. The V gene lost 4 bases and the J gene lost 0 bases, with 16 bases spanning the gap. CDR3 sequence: CASSNGGRTSSGANVLTF. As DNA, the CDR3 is TGTGCCAGTAGTAACGGAGGAAGGACAAGCTCTGGGGCCAACGTCCTGACTTTC.

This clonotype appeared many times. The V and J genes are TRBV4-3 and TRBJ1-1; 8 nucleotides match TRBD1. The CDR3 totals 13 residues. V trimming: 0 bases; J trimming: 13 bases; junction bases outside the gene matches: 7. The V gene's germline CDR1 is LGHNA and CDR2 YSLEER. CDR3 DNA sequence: TGCGCCAGCAGCCAAGATTTGGGCGGGACAGGTTTCTTT. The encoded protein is CASSQDLGGTGFF.

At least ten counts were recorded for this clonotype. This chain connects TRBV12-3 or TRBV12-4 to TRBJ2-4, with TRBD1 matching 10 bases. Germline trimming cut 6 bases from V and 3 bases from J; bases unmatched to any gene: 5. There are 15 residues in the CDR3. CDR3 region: CASSSGQGDKNIQYF. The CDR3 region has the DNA TGTGCCAGCAGCTCCGGACAGGGGGACAAAAACATTCAGTACTTC.

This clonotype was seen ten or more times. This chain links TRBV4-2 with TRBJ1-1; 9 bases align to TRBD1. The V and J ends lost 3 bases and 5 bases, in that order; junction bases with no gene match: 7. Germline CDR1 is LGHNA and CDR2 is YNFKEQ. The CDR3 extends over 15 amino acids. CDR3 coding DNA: TGTGCCAGCAGCCAGGGACAGGGTTTGGCGACTGAAGCTTTCTTT. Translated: CASSQGQGLATEAFF.

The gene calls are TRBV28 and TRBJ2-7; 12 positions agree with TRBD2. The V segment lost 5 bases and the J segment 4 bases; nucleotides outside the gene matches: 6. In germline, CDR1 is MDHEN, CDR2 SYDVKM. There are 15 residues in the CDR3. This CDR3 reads CASSTSGRNSYEQYF. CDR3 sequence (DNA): TGTGCCAGCAGTACTAGCGGGAGGAATTCGTACGAGCAGTACTTC. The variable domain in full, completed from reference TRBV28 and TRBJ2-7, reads DVKVTQSSRYLVKRTGEKVFLECVQDMDHENMFWYRQDPGLGLRLIYFSYDVKMKEKGDIPEGYSVSREKKERFSLILESASTNQTSMYLCASSTSGRNSYEQYFGPGTRLTVT.

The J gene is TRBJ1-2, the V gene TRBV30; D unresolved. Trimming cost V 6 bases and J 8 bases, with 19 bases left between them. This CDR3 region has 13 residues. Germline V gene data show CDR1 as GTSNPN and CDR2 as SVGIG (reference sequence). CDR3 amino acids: CACRGGGISGYTF. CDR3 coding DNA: TGTGCCTGTCGTGGAGGTGGGATATCGGGCTACACCTTC. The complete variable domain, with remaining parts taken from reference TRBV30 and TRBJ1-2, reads SQTIHQWPATLVQPVGSPLSLECTVEGTSNPNLYWYRQAAGRGLQLLFYSVGIGQISSEVPQNLSASRPQDRQFILSSKKLLLSDSGFYLCACRGGGISGYTFGSGTRLTVV.

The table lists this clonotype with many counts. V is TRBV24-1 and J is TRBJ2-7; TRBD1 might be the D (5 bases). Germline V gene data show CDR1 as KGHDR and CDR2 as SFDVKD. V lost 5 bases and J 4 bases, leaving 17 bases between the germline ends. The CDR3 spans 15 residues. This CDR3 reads CATSGPDQGPYEQYF. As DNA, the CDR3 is TGTGCCACCAGTGGACCGGACCAGGGTCCTTACGAGCAGTACTTC.

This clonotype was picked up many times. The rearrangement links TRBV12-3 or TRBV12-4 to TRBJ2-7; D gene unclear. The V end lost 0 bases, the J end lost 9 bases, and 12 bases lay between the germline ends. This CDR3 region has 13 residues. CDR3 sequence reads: CASSLAPGRLQYF. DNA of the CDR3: TGTGCCAGCAGTTTAGCCCCTGGTCGGCTGCAGTACTTC.

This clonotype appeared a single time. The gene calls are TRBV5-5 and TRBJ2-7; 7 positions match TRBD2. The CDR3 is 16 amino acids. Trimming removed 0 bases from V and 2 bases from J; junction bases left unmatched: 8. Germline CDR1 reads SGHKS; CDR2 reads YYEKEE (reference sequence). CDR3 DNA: TGTGCCAGCAGCTTGGGCGGCGGGAGAGGCCCCTACGAGCAGTACTTC. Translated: CASSLGGGRGPYEQYF.

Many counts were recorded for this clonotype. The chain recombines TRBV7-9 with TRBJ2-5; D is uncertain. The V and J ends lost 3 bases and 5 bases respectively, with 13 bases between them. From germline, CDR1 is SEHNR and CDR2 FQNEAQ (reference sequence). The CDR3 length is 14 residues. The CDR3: CASSFTGPAETQYF. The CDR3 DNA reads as TGTGCCAGCAGCTTCACCGGGCCCGCGGAGACCCAGTACTTC.